In its sample, the clone carrying this TCR beta chain was seen a few times. The antigen is not known. This sample was taken from a study of T cell repertoires in cytomegalovirus infection. Study-wide background: HLA-B-restricted CMV epitopes that are well studied, plus recently identified HLA-C-restricted ones, were used by the study.

Germline values: CDR1 DFQATT, CDR2 SNEGSKA (reference sequence). The CDR3 totals 17 residues. V lost 5 bases to trimming and J lost 0 bases, with 20 bases between them. General study points: Across the ex vivo response, the dominant clonotypes were HLA-C-restricted CMV-specific TCR beta clonotypes.

MiXCR, applied by TCRdb to the reads, yields one record per CDR3 protein. The repertoire has roughly 990,000 distinct CDR3 sequences, roughly 30% of them found once; the top ten carry around an eighth. The TCR comes from a human donor in good health (CMV status not recorded). Some clones in this sample may be carry-over from other donors' samples. The chain has TRBV20-1 and TRBJ2-1; tentatively, D is TRBD1 or TRBD2 (6 bases each). The starting material was cultured CD8+ T cells from PBMCs, obtained from culture after CMV antigen stimulation. The DNA for the CDR3 is TGCAGTGCTGAGGAATACCCGGGGGCTAGCTCCTACAATGAGCAGTTCTTC. Translation gives CSAEEYPGASSYNEQFF.